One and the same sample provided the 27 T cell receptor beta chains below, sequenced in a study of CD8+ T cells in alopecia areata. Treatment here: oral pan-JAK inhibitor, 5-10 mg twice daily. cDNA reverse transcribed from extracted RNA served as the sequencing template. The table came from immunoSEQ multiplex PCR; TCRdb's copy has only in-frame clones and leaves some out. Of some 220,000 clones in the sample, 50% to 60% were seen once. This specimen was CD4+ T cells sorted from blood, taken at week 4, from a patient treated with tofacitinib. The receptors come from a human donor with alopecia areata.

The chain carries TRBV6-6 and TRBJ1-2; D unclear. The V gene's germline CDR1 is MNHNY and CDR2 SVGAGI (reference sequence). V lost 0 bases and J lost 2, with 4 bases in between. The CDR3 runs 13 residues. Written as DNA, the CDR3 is TGTGCCAGCAGTTACTCGACAAACTATGGCTACACCTTC. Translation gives CASSYSTNYGYTF.

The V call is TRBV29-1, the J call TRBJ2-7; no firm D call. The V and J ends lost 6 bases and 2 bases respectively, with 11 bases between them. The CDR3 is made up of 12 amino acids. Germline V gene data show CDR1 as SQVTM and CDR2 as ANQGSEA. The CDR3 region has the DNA TGCAGCGTCCAAGACGGAGCCTACGAGCAGTACTTC. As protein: CSVQDGAYEQYF.

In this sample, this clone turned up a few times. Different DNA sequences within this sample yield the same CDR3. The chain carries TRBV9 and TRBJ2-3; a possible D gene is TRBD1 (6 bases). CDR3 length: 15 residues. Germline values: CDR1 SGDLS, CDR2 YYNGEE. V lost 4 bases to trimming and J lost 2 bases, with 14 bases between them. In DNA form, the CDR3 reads TGTGCCAGCAGCCCGAGGGGGTTCAACACAGATACGCAGTATTTT. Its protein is CASSPRGFNTDTQYF.

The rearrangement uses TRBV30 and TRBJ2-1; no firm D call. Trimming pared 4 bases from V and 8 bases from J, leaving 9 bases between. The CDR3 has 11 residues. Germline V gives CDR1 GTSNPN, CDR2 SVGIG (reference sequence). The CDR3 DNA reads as TGTGCCTGGAACCGGATGGATGAGCAGTTCTTC. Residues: CAWNRMDEQFF. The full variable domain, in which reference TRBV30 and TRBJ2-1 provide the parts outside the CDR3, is SQTIHQWPATLVQPVGSPLSLECTVEGTSNPNLYWYRQAAGRGLQLLFYSVGIGQISSEVPQNLSASRPQDRQFILSSKKLLLSDSGFYLCAWNRMDEQFFGPGTRLTVL.

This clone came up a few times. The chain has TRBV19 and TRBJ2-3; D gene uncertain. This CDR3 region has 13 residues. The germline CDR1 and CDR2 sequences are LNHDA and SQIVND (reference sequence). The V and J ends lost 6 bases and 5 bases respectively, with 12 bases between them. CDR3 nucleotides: TGTGCCAGTAGCCGGATTCTGGGAGATACGCAGTATTTT. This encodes CASSRILGDTQYF. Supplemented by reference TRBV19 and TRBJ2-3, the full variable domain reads DGGITQSPKYLFRKEGQNVTLSCEQNLNHDAMYWYRQDPGQGLRLIYYSQIVNDFQKGDIAEGYSVSREKKESFPLTVTSAQKNPTAFYLCASSRILGDTQYFGPGTRLTVL.

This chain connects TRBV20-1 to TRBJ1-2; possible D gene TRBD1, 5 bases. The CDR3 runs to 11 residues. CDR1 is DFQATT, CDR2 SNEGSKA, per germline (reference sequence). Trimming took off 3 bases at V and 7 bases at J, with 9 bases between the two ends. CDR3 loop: CSARGRFGYTF. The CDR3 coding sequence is TGCAGTGCTAGGGGACGTTTTGGCTACACCTTC.

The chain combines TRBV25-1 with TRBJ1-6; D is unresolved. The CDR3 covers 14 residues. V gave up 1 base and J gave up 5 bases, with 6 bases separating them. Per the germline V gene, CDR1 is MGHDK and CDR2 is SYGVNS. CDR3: CASSESTHNSPLHF. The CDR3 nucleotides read TGTGCCAGCAGTGAATCCACCCATAATTCACCCCTCCACTTT.

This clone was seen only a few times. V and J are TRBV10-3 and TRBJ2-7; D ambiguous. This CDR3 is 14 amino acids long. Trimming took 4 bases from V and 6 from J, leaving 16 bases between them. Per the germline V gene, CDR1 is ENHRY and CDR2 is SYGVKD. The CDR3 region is CAISVRPSESEQYF. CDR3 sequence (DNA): TGTGCCATCAGTGTGCGACCGTCGGAGTCCGAGCAGTACTTC.

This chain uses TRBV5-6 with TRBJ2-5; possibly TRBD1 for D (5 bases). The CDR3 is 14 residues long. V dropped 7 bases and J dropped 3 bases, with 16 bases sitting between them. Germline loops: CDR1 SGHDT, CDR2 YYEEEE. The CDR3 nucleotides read TGTGCCAGCCTAACCCAGGGCCCGGAAGAGACCCAGTACTTC. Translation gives CASLTQGPEETQYF.

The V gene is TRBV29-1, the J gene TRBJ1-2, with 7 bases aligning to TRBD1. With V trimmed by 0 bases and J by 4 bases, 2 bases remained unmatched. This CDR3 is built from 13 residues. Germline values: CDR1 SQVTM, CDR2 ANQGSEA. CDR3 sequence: CSVEDRDSYGYTF. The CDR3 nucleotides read TGCAGCGTTGAAGATAGGGACAGCTATGGCTACACCTTC. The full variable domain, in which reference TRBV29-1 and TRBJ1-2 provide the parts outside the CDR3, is SAVISQKPSRDICQRGTSLTIQCQVDSQVTMMFWYRQQPGQSLTLIATANQGSEATYESGFVIDKFPISRPNLTFSTLTVSNMSPEDSSIYLCSVEDRDSYGYTFGSGTRLTVV.

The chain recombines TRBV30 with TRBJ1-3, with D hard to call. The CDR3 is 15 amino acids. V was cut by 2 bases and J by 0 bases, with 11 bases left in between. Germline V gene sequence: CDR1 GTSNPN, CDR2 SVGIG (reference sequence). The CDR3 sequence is CAWSTGLLSGNTIYF. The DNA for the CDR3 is TGTGCCTGGAGTACTGGACTTCTCTCTGGAAACACCATATATTTT.

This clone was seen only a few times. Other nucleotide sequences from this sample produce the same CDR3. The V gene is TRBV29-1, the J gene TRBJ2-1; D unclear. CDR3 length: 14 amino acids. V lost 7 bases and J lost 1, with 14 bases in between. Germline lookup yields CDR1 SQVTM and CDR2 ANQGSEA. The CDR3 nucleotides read TGCAGCGCCTCCGGGCCATCTTCCTACAATGAGCAGTTCTTC. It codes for CSASGPSSYNEQFF.

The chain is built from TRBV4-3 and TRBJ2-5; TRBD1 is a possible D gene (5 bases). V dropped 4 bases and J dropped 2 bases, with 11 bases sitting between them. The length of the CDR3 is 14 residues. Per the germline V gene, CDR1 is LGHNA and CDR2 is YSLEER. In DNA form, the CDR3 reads TGCGCCAGCAGCCGACAGACCGGACAAGAGACCCAGTACTTC. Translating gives CASSRQTGQETQYF.

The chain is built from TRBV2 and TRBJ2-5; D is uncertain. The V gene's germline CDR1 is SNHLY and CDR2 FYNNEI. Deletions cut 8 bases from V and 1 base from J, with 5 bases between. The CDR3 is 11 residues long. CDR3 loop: CASVIQETQYF. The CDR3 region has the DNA TGTGCCAGCGTTATCCAAGAGACCCAGTACTTC.

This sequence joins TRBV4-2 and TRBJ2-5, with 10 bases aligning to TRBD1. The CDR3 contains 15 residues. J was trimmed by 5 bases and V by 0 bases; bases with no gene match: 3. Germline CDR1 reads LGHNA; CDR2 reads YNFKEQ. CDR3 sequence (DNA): TGTGCCAGCAGCCAAGAGGACAGGGGGACGGAGACCCAGTACTTC. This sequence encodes CASSQEDRGTETQYF.

This CDR3 is CASSLESGGPKNIQYF. CDR3 coding DNA: TGCGCCAGCAGCCTCGAGTCGGGCGGGCCCAAAAACATTCAGTACTTC. The chain joins TRBV5-1 to TRBJ2-4; maybe TRBD2 (5 bases). Germline V lookup: CDR1 SGHRS, CDR2 YFSETQ. V gave up 4 bases and J gave up 2 bases, with 16 bases separating them. The CDR3 spans 16 residues.

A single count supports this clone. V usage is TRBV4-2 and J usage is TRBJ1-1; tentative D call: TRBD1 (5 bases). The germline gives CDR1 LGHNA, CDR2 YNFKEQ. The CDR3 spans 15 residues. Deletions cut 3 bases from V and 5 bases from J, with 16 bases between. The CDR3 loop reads CASSHRARDKTEAFF. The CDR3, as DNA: TGTGCCAGCAGCCACAGGGCGAGGGATAAGACTGAAGCTTTCTTT.

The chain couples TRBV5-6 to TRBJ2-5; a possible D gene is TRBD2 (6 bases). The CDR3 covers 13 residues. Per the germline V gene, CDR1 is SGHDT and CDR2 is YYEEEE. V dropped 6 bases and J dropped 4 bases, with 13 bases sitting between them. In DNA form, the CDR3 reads TGTGCCAGCACCACGGGACTCTTAGAGACCCAGTACTTC. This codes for CASTTGLLETQYF.

The DNA of the CDR3 is TGTGCCAGCAGCCATTGGGCTAGCGGGGGGACAGATACGCAGTATTTT. It encodes CASSHWASGGTDTQYF. V is TRBV11-2 and J is TRBJ2-3, with TRBD2 matching over 11 bases. With V trimmed by 5 bases and J by 3 bases, 7 bases remained unmatched. Germline V gene sequence: CDR1 SGHAT, CDR2 FQNNGV. This CDR3 has 16 amino acids.

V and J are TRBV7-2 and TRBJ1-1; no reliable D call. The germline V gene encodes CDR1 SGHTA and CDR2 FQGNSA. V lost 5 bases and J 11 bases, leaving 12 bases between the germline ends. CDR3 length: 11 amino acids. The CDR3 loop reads CASSHLIDAFF. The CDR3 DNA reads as TGTGCCAGCAGCCACTTAATTGACGCTTTCTTT.

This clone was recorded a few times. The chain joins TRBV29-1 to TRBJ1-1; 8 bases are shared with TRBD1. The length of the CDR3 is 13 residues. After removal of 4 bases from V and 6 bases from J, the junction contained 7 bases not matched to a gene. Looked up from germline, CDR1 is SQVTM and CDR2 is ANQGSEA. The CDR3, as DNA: TGCAGCGTTGGCCCGGACAGGGTCGCTGAAGCTTTCTTT. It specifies CSVGPDRVAEAFF.

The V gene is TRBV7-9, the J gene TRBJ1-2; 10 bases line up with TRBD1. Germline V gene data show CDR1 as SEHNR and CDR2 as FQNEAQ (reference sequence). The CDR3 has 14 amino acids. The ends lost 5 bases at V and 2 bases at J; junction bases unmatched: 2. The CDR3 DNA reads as TGTGCCAGCAGCGCGGGACAGGGGAACTATGGCTACACCTTC. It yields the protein CASSAGQGNYGYTF.

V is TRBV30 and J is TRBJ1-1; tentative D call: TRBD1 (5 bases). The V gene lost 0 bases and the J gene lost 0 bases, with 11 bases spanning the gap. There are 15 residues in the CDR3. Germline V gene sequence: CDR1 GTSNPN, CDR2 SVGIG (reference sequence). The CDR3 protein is CAWSVGGALNTEAFF. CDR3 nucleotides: TGTGCCTGGAGTGTAGGTGGGGCTCTGAACACTGAAGCTTTCTTT.

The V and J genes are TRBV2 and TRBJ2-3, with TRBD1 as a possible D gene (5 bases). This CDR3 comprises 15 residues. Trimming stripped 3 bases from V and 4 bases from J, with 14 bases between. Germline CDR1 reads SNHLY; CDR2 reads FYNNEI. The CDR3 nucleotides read TGTGCCAGCAGTGATGGGCCTGCCAGGGCAGATACGCAGTATTTT. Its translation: CASSDGPARADTQYF.

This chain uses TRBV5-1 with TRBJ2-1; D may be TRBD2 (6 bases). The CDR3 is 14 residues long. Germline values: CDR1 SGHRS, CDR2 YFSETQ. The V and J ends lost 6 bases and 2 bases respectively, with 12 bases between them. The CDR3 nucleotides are TGCGCCAGCAACGGGGGAGGAACCTACAATGAGCAGTTCTTC. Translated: CASNGGGTYNEQFF. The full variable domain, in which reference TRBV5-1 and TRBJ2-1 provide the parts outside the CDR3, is KAGVTQTPRYLIKTRGQQVTLSCSPISGHRSVSWYQQTPGQGLQFLFEYFSETQRNKGNFPGRFSGRQFSNSRSEMNVSTLELGDSALYLCASNGGGTYNEQFFGPGTRLTVL.

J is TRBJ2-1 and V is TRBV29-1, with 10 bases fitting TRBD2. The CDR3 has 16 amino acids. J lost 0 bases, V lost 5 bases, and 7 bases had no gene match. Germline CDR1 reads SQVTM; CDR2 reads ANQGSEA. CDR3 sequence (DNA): TGCAGCGTTCAAACTAGCGGGGCCGCCTCCTACAATGAGCAGTTCTTC. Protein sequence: CSVQTSGAASYNEQFF.

In nucleotides, the CDR3 is TGCGCCAGCAGCCAAGTGGGGGGACTTTCCTCGGACACTGAAGCTTTCTTT. It specifies CASSQVGGLSSDTEAFF. This chain joins TRBV4-3 and TRBJ1-1; tentatively, D is TRBD1 (5 bases). This CDR3 is built from 17 residues. Germline V lookup: CDR1 LGHNA, CDR2 YSLEER. The V and J ends lost 1 base and 3 bases respectively, with 18 bases between them.